Here is one TCR beta chain with its context. These data belong to a study of Ad26.COV2.S vaccination and SARS-CoV-2 variants. Documented treatment: roughly 18 received Ad26.COV2.S at low or high dose, single or two shots; several received placebo; per-sample allocation not given. Following the first vaccine or placebo injection, samples were taken on day 63. Aged 18-55 years, donor was enrolled in Boston at some point between 2019 and 2021. Germline CDR1 reads SGHTA; CDR2 reads FQGNSA. The length of the CDR3 is 15 residues. V shed 5 bases and J shed 1 base, with 14 bases lying between them. Profiling relied on immunoSEQ multiplex PCR, and the TCRdb table lists in-frame clones only, not all of them. The sample consists of around 300,000 clones, around 89% of them appearing once.

The source is a person aged 18 to 59 who received the Ad26.COV2.S COVID-19 vaccine or a placebo. The sample consisted of peripheral blood, taken in a trial of Ad26.COV2.S vaccine versus placebo. The rearrangement links TRBV7-2 to TRBJ1-2; perhaps TRBD1 as D (5 bases). CDR3 DNA: TGTGCCAGCAGCGCAAGGGACGGACGTAACTATGGCTACACCTTC. This encodes CASSARDGRNYGYTF.